Included here is one T cell receptor (beta chain) sequence, with context. The target of this receptor is not known. No much larger clone is present one base from it, and per-base qualities are unavailable. The data were taken from a study of T cell responses to AZD1222 COVID-19 vaccine (dated by TCRdb to 2020 to 2022). Regarding the research as a whole: AZD1222 recipients with second doses at about 4 weeks or about 12 weeks were pooled, because spike-specific TCR depth and breadth did not differ between schedules. TCR sequencing was performed for approximately 240 trial participants, of whom some 200 were given two doses of AZD1222 and approximately 26 were given two doses of MenACWY control vaccine. Trial participants were enrolled by age into subgroups of 18-55, 56-69 and 70-plus years, and around 150, 28 and 57 TCR-sequenced participants, respectively, were included in these subgroups.

Unmatched junction bases come to 7, with V trimmed by 3 bases and J by 3 bases. The germline V gene provides CDR1 MGHRA and CDR2 YSYEKL. The CDR3, cysteine through phenylalanine, is 15 amino acids long. Only the CDR3 region is kept as DNA, spanning 45 bases read in frame from base 1. The CDR3 regions of human TCRbeta chains were analyzed by immunosequencing. The authors' pipeline ran thus. Repertoire TCRs were matched against a reference library of SARS-CoV-2-specific TCRs generated with the MIRA antigen-specificity platform. Breadth was defined as the fraction of unique TCRs that were SARS-CoV-2-associated, and depth was defined as the fraction of total T cells that were SARS-CoV-2-associated. Using the MIRA data, each spike-specific TCR was assigned both to the spike region to which the TCR was reactive and to a CD4 or CD8 class. Log10-transformed breadth and depth values were compared by one-way ANOVA with Sidak's multiple comparisons tests. Here the immuneACCESS table is served through TCRdb, limited to in-frame sequences with V and J called. Missing clones are a known gap in these copies; in checked studies unresolved V genes cover under half, and the rest lacks a known reason. The V and J calls and clone size come from that table; D and trimming were worked out from the DNA. This sample holds 110,000 to 150,000 clones; just over 90% were observed only once. In total, the top ten clones hold roughly 9% of the sample.

Broad study findings and their caveats: Only six AZD1222 recipients were SARS-CoV-2 seropositive at baseline, limiting conclusions about previously exposed vaccinees. Vaccine-associated CD4 TCRs spanned the whole spike protein, with dominant responses in regions 160-218 and 743-854. The 56-69-year group was small, and its depth increase did not reach significance, likely because of low power. Reportedly, close to half of the unique spike-specific TCRs recognized epitopes lying outside the regions that are mutated in the B.1.351 and B.1.1.7 variants. Spike-specific TCR breadth and depth rose significantly after two AZD1222 doses compared with day 0 and with MenACWY recipients. Because no day 14 peak-response samples were available, the repertoires could be characterized only after the peak T cell response. Most participants were white British and females outnumbered males, and the authors suggested that clonal diversity may have been underestimated.

The time point label, read with the paper, signifies: baseline before first vaccination. Vaccinee samples came from UK trials COV001 and COV002, including a single-blind randomized controlled phase 2/3 trial of AZD1222 (ChAdOx1 nCoV-19) in healthy adults. For TCRbeta chain sequencing, PBMC samples from trial participants were taken at day 0 and at day 28 after the second dose. Sequencing was performed on peripheral blood, taken on day 0 of AZD1222 vaccination. The source of this sequence is an adult in good health. Rearrangement joined TRBV4-1 to TRBJ1-2, with 7 central nucleotides matching TRBD1. The DNA sequence follows: TGCGCCAGCAGCCACCCTCAGACAGGGCACTATGGCTACACCTTC. Translation gives CASSHPQTGHYGYTF.